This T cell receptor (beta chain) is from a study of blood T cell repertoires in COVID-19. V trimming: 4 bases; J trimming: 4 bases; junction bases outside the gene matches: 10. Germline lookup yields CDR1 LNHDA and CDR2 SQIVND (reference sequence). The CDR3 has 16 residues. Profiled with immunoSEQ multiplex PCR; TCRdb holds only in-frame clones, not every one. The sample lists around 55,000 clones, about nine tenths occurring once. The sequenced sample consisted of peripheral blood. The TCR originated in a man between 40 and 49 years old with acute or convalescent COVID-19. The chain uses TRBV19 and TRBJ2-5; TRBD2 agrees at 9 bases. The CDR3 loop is CASSRRSGRRGETQYF. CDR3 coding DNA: TGTGCCAGTAGTAGACGTAGCGGGAGAAGAGGAGAGACCCAGTACTTC.